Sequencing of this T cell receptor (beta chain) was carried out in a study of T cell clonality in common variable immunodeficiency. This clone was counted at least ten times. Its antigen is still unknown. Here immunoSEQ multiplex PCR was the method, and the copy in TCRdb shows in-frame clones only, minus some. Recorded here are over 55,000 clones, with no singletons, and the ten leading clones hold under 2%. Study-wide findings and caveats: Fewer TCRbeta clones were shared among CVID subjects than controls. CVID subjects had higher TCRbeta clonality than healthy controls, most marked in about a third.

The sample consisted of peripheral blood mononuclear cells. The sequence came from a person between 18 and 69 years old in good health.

CDR3 loop: CASSYRPGQVFYEQYF. The sequenced part of the CDR3 DNA is TGTGCCAGCAGTTACCGACCGGGACAGGTCTTCTACGAG. The rearrangement links TRBV6-2 or TRBV6-3 to TRBJ2-7, with 8 bases lining up with TRBD1. The sequenced fragment ends 3 residues before the CDR3 boundary, so the rest is inferred from the germline J gene. Germline V gives CDR1 MNHEY, CDR2 SVGEGT. The CDR3 is 16 residues long. V shed 2 bases, J shed 3 bases, and the junction held 9 bases outside the gene matches.